Listed here are 21 T cell receptor beta chains from one sample, sequenced in a study of T cell responses to AZD1222 COVID-19 vaccine. The table came from immunoSEQ multiplex PCR; TCRdb's copy has only in-frame clones and leaves some out. The sample holds roughly 120,000 clones, approximately 90% seen once. The sample was peripheral blood, taken 28 days after the second AZD1222 dose. All receptors come from an adult who received the AZD1222 COVID-19 vaccine.

The chain joins TRBV11-3 to TRBJ1-2; TRBD1 aligns across 7 bases. The V segment lost 2 bases and the J segment 8 bases; nucleotides outside the gene matches: 5. The CDR3 consists of 13 residues. The germline gives CDR1 SGHNT, CDR2 YENEEA. The DNA for the CDR3 is TGTGCCAGCAGCTTAAAAGGGGGCCGGGGCTACACCTTC. It codes for CASSLKGGRGYTF. Using reference TRBV11-3 and TRBJ1-2 for the parts outside the CDR3, the full variable domain is EAGVVQSPRYKIIEKKQPVAFWCNPISGHNTLYWYLQNLGQGPELLIRYENEEAVDDSQLPKDRFSAERLKGVDSTLKIQPAELGDSAVYLCASSLKGGRGYTFGSGTRLTVV.

V and J are TRBV6-5 and TRBJ1-6, with D unclear. The CDR3 contains 15 residues. The germline V gene has CDR1 MNHEY and CDR2 SVGAGI. V lost 7 bases to trimming and J lost 10 bases, with 20 bases between them. The CDR3 reads CASTILHGDGSPLHF. CDR3 DNA: TGTGCCAGCACCATCCTTCACGGGGATGGCTCACCCCTCCACTTT.

The chain is built from TRBV7-3 and TRBJ2-1; 9 positions match TRBD2. The trim removed 2 bases at V and 7 bases at J, leaving 6 bases unmatched. The germline gives CDR1 SGHTA, CDR2 FQGTGA. The CDR3 covers 15 residues. The CDR3 loop reads CASSLDAGGLNEQFF. CDR3 DNA: TGTGCCAGCAGCTTAGATGCGGGGGGGTTAAATGAGCAGTTCTTC. Full variable domain (remainder filled in from reference TRBV7-3 and TRBJ2-1): GAGVSQTPSNKVTEKGKYVELRCDPISGHTALYWYRQSLGQGPEFLIYFQGTGAADDSGLPNDRFFAVRPEGSVSTLKIQRTERGDSAVYLCASSLDAGGLNEQFFGPGTRLTVL.

The chain couples TRBV28 to TRBJ2-5, with 9 positions matching TRBD2. CDR1 and CDR2 (germline): MDHEN, SYDVKM. Trimming took 6 bases from V and 6 from J; bases not matched to a gene: 8. The CDR3 is made up of 14 amino acids. The CDR3 sequence is CASRRRGGHKTQYF. For the CDR3, the DNA is TGTGCCAGCAGAAGGCGGGGGGGCCATAAGACCCAGTACTTC.

The chain is built from TRBV5-1 and TRBJ2-6; D not certain. The CDR3 loop spans 16 amino acids. V gave up 2 bases and J gave up 0 bases, with 9 bases separating them. CDR1 is SGHRS, CDR2 YFSETQ, per germline. The CDR3 nucleotides read TGCGCCAGCAGCTTACACCAGAGCTCTGGGGCCAACGTCCTGACTTTC. This gives the protein CASSLHQSSGANVLTF.

The gene calls are TRBV3-1 (or the pseudogene TRBV3-2) and TRBJ2-1, with D tentatively TRBD1 or TRBD2 (5 bases each). The CDR3 is made up of 15 amino acids. The V gene lost 1 base and the J gene lost 1 base, with 8 bases spanning the gap. Germline V gene data show CDR1 as LGHDT and CDR2 as YNNKEL (reference sequence). The CDR3 sequence is CASSQGGGSYNEQFF. In nucleotides, the CDR3 is TGTGCCAGCAGCCAAGGTGGGGGTTCCTACAATGAGCAGTTCTTC.

V is TRBV5-1 and J is TRBJ1-2; D unclear. The CDR3 is 12 amino acids. Germline lookup yields CDR1 SGHRS and CDR2 YFSETQ. V dropped 2 bases and J dropped 3 bases, with 5 bases sitting between them. This CDR3 reads CASSLWYYGYTF. CDR3 DNA: TGCGCCAGCAGCTTATGGTACTATGGCTACACCTTC.

The V call is TRBV29-1, the J call TRBJ1-2; tentatively, D is TRBD1 (5 bases). V was pared by 7 bases and J by 9 bases, with 18 bases between. The CDR3 covers 12 residues. Germline V gene lookup returns CDR1 SQVTM and CDR2 ANQGSEA. The CDR3 nucleotides are TGCAGCGCCCCCCAGACAGACATGAGCTACACCTTC. As protein: CSAPQTDMSYTF.

The genes are TRBV7-6 and TRBJ2-5; D is unclear. The CDR3 sequence is 15 residues long. V lost 2 bases and J 5 bases, leaving 15 bases between the germline ends. Looked up from germline, CDR1 is SGHVS and CDR2 is FNYEAQ. The CDR3 bases are TGTGCCAGCAGCTTAAAGGGCGGTAGTCCCGAGACCCAGTACTTC. This translates into CASSLKGGSPETQYF.

The chain has TRBV4-3 and TRBJ1-1; the D gene is possibly TRBD1 (5 bases). The CDR3 runs to 15 residues. Per germline, CDR1 LGHNA and CDR2 YSLEER. Between the trimmed V and J ends, which lost 0 bases and 7 bases, there was a span of 15 bases. Written as DNA, the CDR3 is TGCGCCAGCAGCCAAGAACCCAGGGCGGCACTTGAAGCTTTCTTT. It specifies CASSQEPRAALEAFF.

The CDR3 region is CSAREDTQYF. The CDR3 nucleotides read TGCAGTGCTAGAGAGGATACGCAGTATTTT. The rearrangement links TRBV20-1 to TRBJ2-3, with D unclear. The V gene's germline CDR1 is DFQATT and CDR2 SNEGSKA (reference sequence). Trimming took 0 bases from V and 6 from J, leaving 1 base between them. The CDR3 is 10 residues long.

This sequence joins TRBV2 and TRBJ2-1, with no clear D. This CDR3 is 17 amino acids long. V shed 4 bases and J shed 9 bases, with 25 bases lying between them. Germline V gene data show CDR1 as SNHLY and CDR2 as FYNNEI. The CDR3: CASSASQPLNLLIEQFF. CDR3 DNA: TGTGCCAGCAGTGCGTCCCAGCCACTTAATCTCCTCATTGAGCAGTTCTTC. The complete variable domain, with remaining parts taken from reference TRBV2 and TRBJ2-1, reads EPEVTQTPSHQVTQMGQEVILRCVPISNHLYFYWYRQILGQKVEFLVSFYNNEISEKSEIFDDQFSVERPDGSNFTLKIRSTKLEDSAMYFCASSASQPLNLLIEQFFGPGTRLTVL.

This rearrangement joins TRBV5-1 to TRBJ2-1, with 7 bases identical to TRBD1. The V gene end was trimmed by 0 bases and the J gene end by 6 bases; junction bases not matched to a gene: 6. CDR1 is SGHRS, CDR2 YFSETQ, per germline. This CDR3 contains 15 residues. CDR3 coding DNA: TGCGCCAGCAGCTTGGGAGGGGGCGAGGGCAATGAGCAGTTCTTC. Amino acids: CASSLGGGEGNEQFF.

This chain links TRBV7-9 with TRBJ1-6; the match to TRBD1 covers 8 bases. V lost 5 bases, J lost 9 bases, and 6 bases stayed unmatched. The CDR3 loop spans 14 amino acids. Germline CDR1 SEHNR, CDR2 FQNEAQ (reference sequence). The CDR3 loop reads CASSAGQGGSPLHF. For the CDR3, the DNA is TGTGCCAGCAGCGCCGGACAGGGAGGTTCACCCCTCCACTTT.

For the CDR3, the DNA is TGTGCCAGCAGCAGCGACTGGAACACTGAAGCTTTCTTT. Its protein product is CASSSDWNTEAFF. The rearrangement uses TRBV5-4 and TRBJ1-1; D gene unclear. V lost 4 bases to trimming and J lost 1 base, with 8 bases between them. Germline V lookup: CDR1 SGHNT, CDR2 YYREEE (reference sequence). This CDR3 spans 13 amino acids.

The gene calls are TRBV6-5 and TRBJ1-4, with TRBD1 identical over 7 bases. Germline trimming cut 6 bases from V and 4 bases from J; bases unmatched to any gene: 5. Germline V CDR1 and CDR2: MNHEY, SVGAGI. CDR3 length: 14 residues. DNA of the CDR3: TGTGCCAGCAGGGCGACAGGGAGTAATGAAAAACTGTTTTTT. This sequence encodes CASRATGSNEKLFF.

V gene TRBV4-2 combines with J gene TRBJ1-1; 10 bases line up with TRBD1. Germline loops: CDR1 LGHNA, CDR2 YNFKEQ. The CDR3 has 19 amino acids. The ends lost 0 bases at V and 0 bases at J; junction bases unmatched: 10. DNA for the CDR3: TGTGCCAGCAGCCAAGATCTAATCGGGGACAGGGGTTTGAACACTGAAGCTTTCTTT. Amino acids: CASSQDLIGDRGLNTEAFF.

In DNA, the CDR3 is TGTGCCAGCTCACCGGGACAGGGGTACACTGAAGCTTTCTTT. Translation: CASSPGQGYTEAFF. V is TRBV18 and J is TRBJ1-1; 10 bases agree with TRBD1. CDR1 and CDR2 (germline): KGHSH, LQKENI. V was clipped by 3 bases and J by 3 bases; unmatched bases: 1. The CDR3 is 14 residues long. The whole variable domain, filled in from reference TRBV18 and TRBJ1-1, reads NAGVMQNPRHLVRRRGQEARLRCSPMKGHSHVYWYRQLPEEGLKFMVYLQKENIIDESGMPKERFSAEFPKEGPSILRIQQVVRGDSAAYFCASSPGQGYTEAFFGQGTRLTVV.

The chain has TRBV5-1 and TRBJ1-4; maybe TRBD1 (5 bases). In germline, CDR1 is SGHRS, CDR2 YFSETQ. The CDR3 totals 14 residues. Trimming shortened V by 6 bases and J by 0 bases, and 9 bases separated the two germline ends. The CDR3 bases are TGCGCCAGCACCGGGGGTTCAACTAATGAAAAACTGTTTTTT. This encodes CASTGGSTNEKLFF.

The rearrangement links TRBV18 to TRBJ2-7; TRBD1 matches at 9 bases. This CDR3 is built from 13 residues. The ends lost 4 bases at V and 6 bases at J; junction bases unmatched: 4. Per the germline V gene, CDR1 is KGHSH and CDR2 is LQKENI. CDR3 in amino acids: CASSRTGVSEQYF. CDR3 sequence (DNA): TGTGCCAGCTCACGGACAGGGGTAAGCGAGCAGTACTTC.

The chain combines TRBV6-1 with TRBJ2-3; D is possibly TRBD1 (6 bases). V lost 4 bases to trimming and J lost 4 bases, with 18 bases between them. This CDR3 region has 16 residues. The germline V gene has CDR1 MNHNS and CDR2 SASEGT. CDR3 loop: CASSARGAPSADTQYF. The CDR3, as DNA: TGTGCCAGCAGTGCCAGGGGTGCACCGTCAGCAGATACGCAGTATTTT.